The entry below gives a single T cell receptor (beta chain) sequence along with its context. This CDR3 is built from 16 residues. J was trimmed by 2 bases and V by 4 bases; bases with no gene match: 5. CDR1 SGHTA and CDR2 FQGNSA come from the germline V gene. The record originates from a study of blood T cell repertoires in COVID-19. Turning to the study itself: Acute-phase and convalescent COVID-19 samples originated in the United States, Italy and Spain.

Per the original data handling: The authors estimated nucleated cell counts from reference gene primer amplification. The protocol was immunoSEQ multiplex PCR, while the TCRdb copy is restricted to in-frame clones and leaves out a portion. V and J calls and clone size follow that table, whereas D and trimming were derived from the DNA. The table records tens of thousands of clones, about 90% of them present only once. The clonotype was recovered from a man at least 80 years old in a cohort sampled during active COVID-19. V usage is TRBV7-2 and J usage is TRBJ2-3; 11 bases map to TRBD1. Sequencing used peripheral blood. The CDR3 protein is CASSSGTGGYTDTQYF. The DNA for the CDR3 is TGTGCCAGCAGCTCCGGGACAGGGGGATACACAGATACGCAGTATTTT.